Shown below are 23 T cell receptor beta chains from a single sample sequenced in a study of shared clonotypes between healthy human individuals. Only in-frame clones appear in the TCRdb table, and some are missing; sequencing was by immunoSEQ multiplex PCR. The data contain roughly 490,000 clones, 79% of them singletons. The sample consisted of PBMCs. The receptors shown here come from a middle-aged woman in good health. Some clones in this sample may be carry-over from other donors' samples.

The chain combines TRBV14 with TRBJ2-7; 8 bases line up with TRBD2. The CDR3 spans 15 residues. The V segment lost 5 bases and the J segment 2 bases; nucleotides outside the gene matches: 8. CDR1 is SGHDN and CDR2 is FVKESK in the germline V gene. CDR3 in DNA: TGTGCCAGCAGCTCGCCTAGCGGGCCCACCTACGAGCAGTACTTC. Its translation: CASSSPSGPTYEQYF.

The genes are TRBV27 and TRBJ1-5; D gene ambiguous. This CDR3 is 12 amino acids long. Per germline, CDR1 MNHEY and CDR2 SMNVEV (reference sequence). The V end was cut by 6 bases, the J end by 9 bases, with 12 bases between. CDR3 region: CASSSQWGPQHF. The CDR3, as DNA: TGTGCCAGCAGCTCTCAGTGGGGGCCCCAGCATTTT.

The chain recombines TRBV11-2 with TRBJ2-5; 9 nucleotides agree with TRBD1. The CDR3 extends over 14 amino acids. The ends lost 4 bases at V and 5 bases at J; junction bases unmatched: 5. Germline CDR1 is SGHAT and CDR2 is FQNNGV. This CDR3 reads CASSWGQGAETQYF. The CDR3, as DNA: TGTGCCAGCAGCTGGGGACAGGGCGCGGAGACCCAGTACTTC.

CDR3 coding DNA: TGTGCCAGCAGCTTGGGCTCTAGCACAGATACGCAGTATTTT. It is translated as CASSLGSSTDTQYF. The J gene is TRBJ2-3, the V gene TRBV5-4; D gene unclear. The CDR3 runs to 14 residues. Looked up from germline, CDR1 is SGHNT and CDR2 is YYREEE (reference sequence). The V end was cut by 0 bases, the J end by 0 bases, with 5 bases between.

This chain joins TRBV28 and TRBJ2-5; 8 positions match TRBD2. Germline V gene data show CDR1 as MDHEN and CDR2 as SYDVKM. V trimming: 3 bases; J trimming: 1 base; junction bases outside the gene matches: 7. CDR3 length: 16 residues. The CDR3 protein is CASSFNREGPQETQYF. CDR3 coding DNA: TGTGCCAGCAGTTTTAATCGGGAGGGCCCCCAAGAGACCCAGTACTTC.

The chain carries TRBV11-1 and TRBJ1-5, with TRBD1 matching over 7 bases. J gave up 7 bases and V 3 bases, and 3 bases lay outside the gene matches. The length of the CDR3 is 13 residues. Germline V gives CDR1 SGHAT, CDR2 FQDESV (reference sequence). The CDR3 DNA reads TGTGCCAGCAGCTTGGGAGGGGGCCAGCCCCAGCATTTT. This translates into CASSLGGGQPQHF.

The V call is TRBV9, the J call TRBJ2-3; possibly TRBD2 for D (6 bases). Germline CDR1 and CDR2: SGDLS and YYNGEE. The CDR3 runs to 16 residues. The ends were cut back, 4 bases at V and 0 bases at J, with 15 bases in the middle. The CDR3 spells CASSPLGSGSTDTQYF. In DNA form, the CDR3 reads TGTGCCAGCAGCCCCCTAGGGAGCGGGAGCACAGATACGCAGTATTTT.

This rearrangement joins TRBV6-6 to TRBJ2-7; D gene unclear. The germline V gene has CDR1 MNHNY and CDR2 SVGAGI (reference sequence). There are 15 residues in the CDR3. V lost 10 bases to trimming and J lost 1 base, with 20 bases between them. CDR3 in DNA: TGTGCCACCATGGGCTCGGCTGTTACGTCCTACGAGCAGTACTTC. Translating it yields CATMGSAVTSYEQYF.

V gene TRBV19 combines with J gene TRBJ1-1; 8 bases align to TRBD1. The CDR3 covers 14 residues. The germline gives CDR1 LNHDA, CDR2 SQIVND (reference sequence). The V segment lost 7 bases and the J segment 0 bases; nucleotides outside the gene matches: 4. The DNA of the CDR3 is TGTGCCAGTACCCCGACAGGGGTGAACACTGAAGCTTTCTTT. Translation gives CASTPTGVNTEAFF.

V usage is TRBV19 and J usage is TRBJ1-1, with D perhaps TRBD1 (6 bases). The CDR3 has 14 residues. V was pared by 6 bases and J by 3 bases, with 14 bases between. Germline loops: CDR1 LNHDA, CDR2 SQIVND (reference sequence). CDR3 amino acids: CASRRTVGDTEAFF. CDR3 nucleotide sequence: TGTGCCAGTAGACGGACAGTAGGGGACACTGAAGCTTTCTTT.

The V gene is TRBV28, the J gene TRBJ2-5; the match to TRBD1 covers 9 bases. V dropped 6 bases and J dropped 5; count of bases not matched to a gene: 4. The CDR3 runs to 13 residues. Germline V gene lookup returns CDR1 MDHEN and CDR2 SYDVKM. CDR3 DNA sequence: TGTGCCAGCAGGGGACAGGGCGGTGAGACCCAGTACTTC. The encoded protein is CASRGQGGETQYF.

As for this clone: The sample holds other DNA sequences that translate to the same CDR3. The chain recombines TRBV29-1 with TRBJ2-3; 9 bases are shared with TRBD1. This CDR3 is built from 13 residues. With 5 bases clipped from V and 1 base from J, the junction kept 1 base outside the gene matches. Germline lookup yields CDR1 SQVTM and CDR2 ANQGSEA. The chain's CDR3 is CSVRQGGTDTQYF. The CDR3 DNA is TGCAGCGTTAGACAGGGGGGCACAGATACGCAGTATTTT.

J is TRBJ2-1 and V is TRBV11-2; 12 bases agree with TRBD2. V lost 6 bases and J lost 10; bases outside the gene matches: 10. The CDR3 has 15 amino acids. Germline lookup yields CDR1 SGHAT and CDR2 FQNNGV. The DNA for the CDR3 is TGTGCCAGCAGGCCACTCGGACTAGCGGGGATGGAGCAGTTCTTC. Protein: CASRPLGLAGMEQFF.

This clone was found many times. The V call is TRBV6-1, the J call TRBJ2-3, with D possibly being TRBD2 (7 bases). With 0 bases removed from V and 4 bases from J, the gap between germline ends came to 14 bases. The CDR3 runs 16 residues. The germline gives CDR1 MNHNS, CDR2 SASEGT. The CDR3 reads CASSEALGGGSDTQYF. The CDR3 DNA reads TGTGCCAGCAGTGAAGCGCTAGGGGGGGGATCAGATACGCAGTATTTT.

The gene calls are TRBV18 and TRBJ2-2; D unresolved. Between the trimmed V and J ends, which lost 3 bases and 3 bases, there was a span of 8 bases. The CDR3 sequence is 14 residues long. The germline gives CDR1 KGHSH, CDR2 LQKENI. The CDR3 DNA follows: TGTGCCAGCTCACCTAATCCGGACACCGGGGAGCTGTTTTTT. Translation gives CASSPNPDTGELFF.

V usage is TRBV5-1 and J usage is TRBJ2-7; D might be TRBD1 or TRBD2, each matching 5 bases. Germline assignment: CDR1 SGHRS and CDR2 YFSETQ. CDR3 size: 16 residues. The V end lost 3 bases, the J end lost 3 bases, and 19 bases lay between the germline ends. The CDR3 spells CASSWGLGAPVYEQYF. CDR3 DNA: TGCGCCAGCAGCTGGGGGTTAGGGGCCCCTGTCTACGAGCAGTACTTC. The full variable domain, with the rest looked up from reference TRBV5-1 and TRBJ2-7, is KAGVTQTPRYLIKTRGQQVTLSCSPISGHRSVSWYQQTPGQGLQFLFEYFSETQRNKGNFPGRFSGRQFSNSRSEMNVSTLELGDSALYLCASSWGLGAPVYEQYFGPGTRLTVT.

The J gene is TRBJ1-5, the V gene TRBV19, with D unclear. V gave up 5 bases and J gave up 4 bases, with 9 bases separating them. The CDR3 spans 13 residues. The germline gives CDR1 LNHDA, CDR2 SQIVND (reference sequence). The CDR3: CASSGGRNQPQHF. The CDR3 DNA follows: TGTGCCAGTAGTGGCGGCAGAAATCAGCCCCAGCATTTT.

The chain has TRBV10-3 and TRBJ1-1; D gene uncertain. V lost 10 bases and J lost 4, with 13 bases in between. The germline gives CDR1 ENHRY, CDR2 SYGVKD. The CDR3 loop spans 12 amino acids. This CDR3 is CATQKEGTEAFF. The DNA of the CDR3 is TGTGCCACCCAGAAAGAGGGCACTGAAGCTTTCTTT.

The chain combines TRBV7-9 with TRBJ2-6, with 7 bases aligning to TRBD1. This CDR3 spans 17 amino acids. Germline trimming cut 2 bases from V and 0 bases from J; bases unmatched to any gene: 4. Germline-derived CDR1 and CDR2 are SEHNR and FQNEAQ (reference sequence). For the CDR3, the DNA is TGTGCCAGCAGCTTACAGGGGGATTACTCTGGGGCCAACGTCCTGACTTTC. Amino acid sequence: CASSLQGDYSGANVLTF.

The CDR3 DNA follows: TGTGCCATCAACGGACTACCCAGCTCCTACAATGAGCAGTTCTTC. It yields the protein CAINGLPSSYNEQFF. This chain uses TRBV10-3 with TRBJ2-1; possibly TRBD2 for D (6 bases). The germline V gene encodes CDR1 ENHRY and CDR2 SYGVKD. V dropped 7 bases and J dropped 0 bases, with 13 bases sitting between them. The length of the CDR3 is 15 residues.

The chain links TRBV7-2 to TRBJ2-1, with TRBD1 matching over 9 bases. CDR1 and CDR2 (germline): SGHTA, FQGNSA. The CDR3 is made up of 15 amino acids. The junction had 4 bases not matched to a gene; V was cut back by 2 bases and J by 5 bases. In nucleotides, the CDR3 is TGTGCCAGCAGCTTAACCAGGGACAGGGACAATGAGCAGTTCTTC. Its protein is CASSLTRDRDNEQFF. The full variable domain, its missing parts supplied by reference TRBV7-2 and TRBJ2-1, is GAGVSQSPSNKVTEKGKDVELRCDPISGHTALYWYRQSLGQGLEFLIYFQGNSAPDKSGLPSDRFSAERTGGSVSTLTIQRTQQEDSAVYLCASSLTRDRDNEQFFGPGTRLTVL.

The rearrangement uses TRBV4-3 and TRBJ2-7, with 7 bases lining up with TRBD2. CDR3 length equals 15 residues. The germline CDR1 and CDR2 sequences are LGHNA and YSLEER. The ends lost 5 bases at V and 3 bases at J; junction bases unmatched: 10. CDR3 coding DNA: TGCGCCAGCAGCTTCGAAAGTAGCGGGTACTACGAGCAGTACTTC. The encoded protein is CASSFESSGYYEQYF.

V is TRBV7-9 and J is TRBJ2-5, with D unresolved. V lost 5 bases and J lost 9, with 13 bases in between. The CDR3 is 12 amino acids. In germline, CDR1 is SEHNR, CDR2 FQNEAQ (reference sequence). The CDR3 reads CASSTDEAAQYF. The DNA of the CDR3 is TGTGCCAGCAGCACGGACGAGGCGGCCCAGTACTTC.